Described below is a single TCR beta chain sequence and its context. Its cognate antigen is unknown. These data are taken from a study of CD8 T cells in ankylosing spondylitis. Study conclusions and caveats: What appeared characteristic of ankylosing spondylitis blood was a TCR beta motif of eight highly homologous variants. Significantly higher representation of disease-linked clones was reported for matched ankylosing spondylitis synovial fluid.

The CDR3 totals 15 residues. V was shortened by 3 bases and J by 8 bases, with 17 bases between the two germline ends. MiXCR, run by TCRdb on the 5' RACE reads, gives a single entry per CDR3 protein. This table has about 750,000 distinct CDR3 sequences, over 15% appearing once. The sequence came from a male donor with ankylosing spondylitis. V usage is TRBV12-3 or TRBV12-4 and J usage is TRBJ2-1; TRBD1 might be the D (7 bases). Sequenced sample: blood, either unsorted or a sorted T cell fraction (not recorded which). CDR3 coding DNA: TGTGCCAGCAGTTTTCCAGGGGGGTTTGTGGATGAGCAGTTCTTC. Its protein product is CASSFPGGFVDEQFF.